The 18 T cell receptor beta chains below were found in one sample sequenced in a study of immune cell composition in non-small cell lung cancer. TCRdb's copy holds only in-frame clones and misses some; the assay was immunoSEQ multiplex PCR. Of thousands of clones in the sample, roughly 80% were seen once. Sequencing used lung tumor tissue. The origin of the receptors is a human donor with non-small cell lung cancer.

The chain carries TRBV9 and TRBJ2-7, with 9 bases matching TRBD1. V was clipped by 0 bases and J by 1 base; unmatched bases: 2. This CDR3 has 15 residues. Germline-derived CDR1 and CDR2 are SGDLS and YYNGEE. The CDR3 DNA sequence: TGTGCCAGCAGCGTAGACGGGACAGGGTCCTACGAGCAGTACTTC. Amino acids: CASSVDGTGSYEQYF.

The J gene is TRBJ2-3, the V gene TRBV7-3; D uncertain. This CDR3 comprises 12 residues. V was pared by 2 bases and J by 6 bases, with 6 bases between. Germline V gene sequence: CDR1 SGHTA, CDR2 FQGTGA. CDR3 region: CASSLDEDTQYF. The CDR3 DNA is TGTGCCAGCAGCTTAGACGAGGATACGCAGTATTTT.

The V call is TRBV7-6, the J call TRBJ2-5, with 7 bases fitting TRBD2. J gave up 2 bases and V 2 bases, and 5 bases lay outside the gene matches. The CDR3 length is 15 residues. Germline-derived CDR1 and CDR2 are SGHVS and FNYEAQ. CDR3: CASSLSRRGQETQYF. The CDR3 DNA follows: TGTGCCAGCAGCTTAAGTAGGCGGGGGCAAGAGACCCAGTACTTC. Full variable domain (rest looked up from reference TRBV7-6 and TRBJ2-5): GAGVSQSPRYKVTKRGQDVALRCDPISGHVSLYWYRQALGQGPEFLTYFNYEAQQDKSGLPNDRFSAERPEGSISTLTIQRTEQRDSAMYRCASSLSRRGQETQYFGPGTRLLVL.

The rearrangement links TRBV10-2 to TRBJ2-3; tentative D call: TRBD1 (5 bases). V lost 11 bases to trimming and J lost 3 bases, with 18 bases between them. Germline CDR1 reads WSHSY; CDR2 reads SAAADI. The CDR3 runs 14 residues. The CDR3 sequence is CAGSMTKGTDTQYF. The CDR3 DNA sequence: TGCGCCGGTAGCATGACCAAGGGGACAGATACGCAGTATTTT.

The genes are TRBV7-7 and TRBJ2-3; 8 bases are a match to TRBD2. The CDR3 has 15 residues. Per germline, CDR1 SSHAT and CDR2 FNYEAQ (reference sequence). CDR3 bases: TGTGCTAGCGCGAGGTCGCCGGGGGGGGTAGATACGCAGTATTTT. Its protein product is CASARSPGGVDTQYF.

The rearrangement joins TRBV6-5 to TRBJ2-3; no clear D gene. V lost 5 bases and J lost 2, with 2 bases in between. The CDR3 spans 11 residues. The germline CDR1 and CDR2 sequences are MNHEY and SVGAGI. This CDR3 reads CASSTTDTQYF. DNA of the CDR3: TGTGCCAGCAGTACCACAGATACGCAGTATTTT.

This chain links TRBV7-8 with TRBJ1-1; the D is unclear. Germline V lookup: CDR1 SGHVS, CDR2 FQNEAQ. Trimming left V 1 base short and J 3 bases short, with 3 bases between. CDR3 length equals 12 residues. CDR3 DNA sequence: TGTGCCAGCAGCTTAGGTTACACTGAAGCTTTCTTT. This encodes CASSLGYTEAFF.

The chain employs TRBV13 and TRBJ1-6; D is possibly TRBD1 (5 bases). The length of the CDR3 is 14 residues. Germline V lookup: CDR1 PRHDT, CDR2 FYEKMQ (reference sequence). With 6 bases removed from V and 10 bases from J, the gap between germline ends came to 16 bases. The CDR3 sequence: CASRGESEGSPLHF. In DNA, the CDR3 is TGTGCCAGCAGGGGGGAGTCTGAGGGATCACCCCTCCACTTT.

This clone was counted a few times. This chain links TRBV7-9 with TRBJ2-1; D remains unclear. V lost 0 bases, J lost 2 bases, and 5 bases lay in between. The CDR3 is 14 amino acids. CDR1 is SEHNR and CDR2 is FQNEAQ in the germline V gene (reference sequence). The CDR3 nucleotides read TGTGCCAGCAGCTTAGCAGGGACCTACAATGAGCAGTTCTTC. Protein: CASSLAGTYNEQFF.

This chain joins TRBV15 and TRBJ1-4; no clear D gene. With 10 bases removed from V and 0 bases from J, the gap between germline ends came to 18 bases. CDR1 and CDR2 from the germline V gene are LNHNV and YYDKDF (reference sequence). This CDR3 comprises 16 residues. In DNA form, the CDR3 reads TGTGCCAAGACCCCCAACTCCTCACCAACTAATGAAAAACTGTTTTTT. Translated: CAKTPNSSPTNEKLFF.

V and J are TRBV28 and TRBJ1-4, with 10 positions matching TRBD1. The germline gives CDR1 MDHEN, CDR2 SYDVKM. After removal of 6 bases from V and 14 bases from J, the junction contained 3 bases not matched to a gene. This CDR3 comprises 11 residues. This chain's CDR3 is CASSLGQGLFF. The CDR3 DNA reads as TGTGCCAGCAGCTTGGGACAGGGGCTGTTTTTT.

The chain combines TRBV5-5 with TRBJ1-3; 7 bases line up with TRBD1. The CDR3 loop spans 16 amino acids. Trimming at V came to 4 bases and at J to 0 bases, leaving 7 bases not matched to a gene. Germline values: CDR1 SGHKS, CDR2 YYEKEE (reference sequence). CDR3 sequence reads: CASSHRTGTSGNTIYF. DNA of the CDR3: TGTGCCAGCAGCCACCGGACAGGAACCTCTGGAAACACCATATATTTT.

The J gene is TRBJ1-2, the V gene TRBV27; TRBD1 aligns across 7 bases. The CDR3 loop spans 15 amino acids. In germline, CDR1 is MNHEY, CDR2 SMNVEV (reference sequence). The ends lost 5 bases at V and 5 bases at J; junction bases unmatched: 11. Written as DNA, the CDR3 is TGTGCCAGCAGTAAATTCGGGACAGCCCTGTATGGCTACACCTTC. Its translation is CASSKFGTALYGYTF.

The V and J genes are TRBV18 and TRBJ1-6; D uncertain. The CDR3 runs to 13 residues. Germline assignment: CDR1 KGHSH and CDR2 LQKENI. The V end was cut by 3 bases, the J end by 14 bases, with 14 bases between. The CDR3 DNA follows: TGTGCCAGCTCACCCGGCCTCTCTGGGTCCCTCCACTTT. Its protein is CASSPGLSGSLHF.

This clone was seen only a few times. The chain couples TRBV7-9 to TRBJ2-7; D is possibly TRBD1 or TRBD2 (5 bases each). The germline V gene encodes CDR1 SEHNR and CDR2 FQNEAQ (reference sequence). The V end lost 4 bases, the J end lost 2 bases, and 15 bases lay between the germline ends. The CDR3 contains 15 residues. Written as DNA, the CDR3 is TGTGCCAGCAGCTCCGTCCGGGACCGAACCTACGAGCAGTACTTC. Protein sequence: CASSSVRDRTYEQYF.

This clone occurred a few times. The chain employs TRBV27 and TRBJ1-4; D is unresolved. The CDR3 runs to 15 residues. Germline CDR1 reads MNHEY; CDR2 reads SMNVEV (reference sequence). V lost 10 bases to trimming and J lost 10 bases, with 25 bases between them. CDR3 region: CATSPSGRDGGKLFF. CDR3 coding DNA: TGTGCCACCAGCCCCTCGGGGAGGGATGGTGGAAAACTGTTTTTT. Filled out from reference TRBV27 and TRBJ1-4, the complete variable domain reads EAQVTQNPRYLITVTGKKLTVTCSQNMNHEYMSWYRQDPGLGLRQIYYSMNVEVTDKGDVPEGYKVSRKEKRNFPLILESPSPNQTSLYFCATSPSGRDGGKLFFGSGTQLSVL.

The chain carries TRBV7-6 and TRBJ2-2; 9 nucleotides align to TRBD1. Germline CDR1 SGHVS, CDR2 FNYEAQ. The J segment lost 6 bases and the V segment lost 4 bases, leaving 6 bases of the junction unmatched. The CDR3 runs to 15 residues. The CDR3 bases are TGTGCCAGCAGCTGGGGGACAGGGCGGTCCGGGGAGCTGTTTTTT. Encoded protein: CASSWGTGRSGELFF.

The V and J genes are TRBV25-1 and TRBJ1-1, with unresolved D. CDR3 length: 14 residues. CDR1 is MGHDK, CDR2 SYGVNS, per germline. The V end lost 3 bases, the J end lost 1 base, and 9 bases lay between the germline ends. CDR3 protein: CASSDLHPNTEAFF. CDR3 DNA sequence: TGTGCCAGCAGTGACCTACACCCGAACACTGAAGCTTTCTTT.